A single sample is the source of the 14 T cell receptor beta chains below, sequenced in a study of identical twins (dated by TCRdb to 2016 to 2018). Library preparation employed 5' RACE. Sequencing used an Illumina HiSeq 2000. Starting from the raw public reads, TCRdb applied fastp trimming at Q25, assembled clones with MiXCR and retained in-frame beta chains. Duplicate CDR3 protein sequences are folded into a single record with the most common DNA and genes. The sample data list a few hundred thousand distinct CDR3 sequences, and roughly 8% of these were observed just once. Roughly 3% of the sample is held by the ten biggest clonotypes. This sample also belongs to another study, concerning yellow fever vaccine responses in identical twins.

The material sequenced was CD8+ T cells sorted from blood. Source of these receptors: a woman between 18 and 29 years old in good health.

On this clonotype: A read error may explain this, as a much larger clone is one base away. This chain joins TRBV29-1 and TRBJ2-7; the D is unclear. V was cut by 3 bases and J by 3 bases, with 6 bases left in between. The germline gives CDR1 SQVTM, CDR2 ANQGSEA. This CDR3 contains 11 residues. The CDR3 DNA reads as TGCAGCGTTGAGGCCTACTACGAGCAGTACTTC. Translating gives CSVEAYYEQYF.

This rearrangement joins TRBV5-1 to TRBJ2-7, with 8 bases lining up with TRBD2. With V trimmed by 4 bases and J by 0 bases, 12 bases remained unmatched. This CDR3 is 17 amino acids long. Germline V CDR1 and CDR2: SGHRS, YFSETQ. CDR3 loop: CASSLKGSGGHSYEQYF. CDR3 bases: TGCGCCAGCAGCCTCAAAGGCAGCGGGGGTCACTCCTACGAGCAGTACTTC.

The chain is built from TRBV28 and TRBJ2-7; D ambiguous. V was clipped by 2 bases and J by 2 bases, with 10 bases between them. Germline assignment: CDR1 MDHEN and CDR2 SYDVKM. There are 14 residues in the CDR3. CDR3: CASSLTTPTYEQYF. CDR3 nucleotides: TGTGCCAGCAGTTTAACAACGCCAACCTACGAGCAGTACTTC.

V and J are TRBV29-1 and TRBJ2-2; D is uncertain. The CDR3 totals 13 residues. Trimming shortened V by 4 bases and J by 1 base, and 7 bases separated the two germline ends. Germline V lookup: CDR1 SQVTM, CDR2 ANQGSEA. CDR3 DNA sequence: TGCAGCGTTGTGATAGGGAACACCGGGGAGCTGTTTTTT. Its protein is CSVVIGNTGELFF.

This clonotype occurred many times. The chain combines TRBV6-1 with TRBJ2-1; 7 nucleotides match TRBD2. Looked up from germline, CDR1 is MNHNS and CDR2 is SASEGT. J gave up 9 bases and V 4 bases, and 12 bases lay outside the gene matches. The CDR3 consists of 15 residues. The CDR3 loop is CASSGTWEGRSEQFF. The DNA of the CDR3 is TGTGCCAGCAGTGGCACCTGGGAGGGCCGAAGTGAGCAGTTCTTC.

This clonotype was found a few times. This chain joins TRBV6-2 or TRBV6-3 and TRBJ2-3; D is unresolved. There are 14 residues in the CDR3. V was shortened by 5 bases and J by 3 bases, with 12 bases between the two germline ends. The V gene's germline CDR1 is MNHEY and CDR2 SVGEGT. This CDR3 reads CASSRLGATDTQYF. In DNA, the CDR3 is TGTGCCAGCAGTAGGTTGGGCGCGACAGATACGCAGTATTTT.

This clonotype has at least ten counts. The rearrangement joins TRBV5-1 to TRBJ2-1; 10 bases match TRBD2. The CDR3 runs to 19 residues. From germline, CDR1 is SGHRS and CDR2 YFSETQ. With 0 bases clipped from V and 3 bases from J, the junction kept 12 bases outside the gene matches. The CDR3 DNA follows: TGCGCCAGCAGCTTGGTCATCCTAGCGGGGGACTCCTTCTACAATGAGCAGTTCTTC. As protein: CASSLVILAGDSFYNEQFF.

Only a few counts were recorded for this clonotype. The rearrangement links TRBV5-1 to TRBJ2-1; D call uncertain. Deletions cut 0 bases from V and 2 bases from J, with 3 bases between. Germline lookup yields CDR1 SGHRS and CDR2 YFSETQ. The CDR3 contains 13 residues. CDR3 sequence reads: CASSLEAYNEQFF. For the CDR3, the DNA is TGCGCCAGCAGCTTGGAGGCCTACAATGAGCAGTTCTTC.

The CDR3 DNA is TGTGCCAGCAGCCCTCAGATTCCCCCCTACAATGAGCAGTTCTTC. Protein sequence: CASSPQIPPYNEQFF. The J gene is TRBJ2-1, the V gene TRBV7-2, with D hard to call. The CDR3 spans 15 residues. CDR1 SGHTA and CDR2 FQGNSA come from the germline V gene. V was pared by 5 bases and J by 2 bases, with 13 bases between.

This clonotype was counted ten times or more. The chain is built from TRBV28 and TRBJ2-1; tentatively, D is TRBD2 (6 bases). Trimming stripped 1 base from V and 2 bases from J, with 9 bases between. CDR1 is MDHEN and CDR2 is SYDVKM in the germline V gene. CDR3 length: 15 residues. CDR3 in DNA: TGTGCCAGCAGTTTATTGCGGGGCCCCTACAATGAGCAGTTCTTC. Protein sequence: CASSLLRGPYNEQFF. The full variable domain, its missing parts supplied by reference TRBV28 and TRBJ2-1, is DVKVTQSSRYLVKRTGEKVFLECVQDMDHENMFWYRQDPGLGLRLIYFSYDVKMKEKGDIPEGYSVSREKKERFSLILESASTNQTSMYLCASSLLRGPYNEQFFGPGTRLTVL.

This clonotype was counted between two and nine times. This chain uses TRBV27 with TRBJ2-5; TRBD1 matches at 9 bases. Germline values: CDR1 MNHEY, CDR2 SMNVEV (reference sequence). This CDR3 has 15 amino acids. V lost 6 bases, J lost 9 bases, and 14 bases stayed unmatched. CDR3 protein: CASSPRAGDRASQYF. CDR3 in DNA: TGTGCCAGCAGCCCTCGGGCGGGGGACAGGGCTTCCCAGTACTTC.

In its sample, this clonotype was seen a few times. The DNA for the CDR3 is TGTGCCAGCACCAGCCGAGCCGGGGAGCTGTTTTTT. This translates into CASTSRAGELFF. The chain carries TRBV11-2 and TRBJ2-2; D uncertain. Trimming stripped 7 bases from V and 6 bases from J, with 9 bases between. This CDR3 has 12 residues. Germline V CDR1 and CDR2: SGHAT, FQNNGV.

This clonotype appeared many times. The rearrangement links TRBV15 to TRBJ2-5; no clear D gene. CDR1 and CDR2 from the germline V gene are LNHNV and YYDKDF (reference sequence). Deletions cut 6 bases from V and 5 bases from J, with 16 bases between. The CDR3 covers 14 residues. CDR3 DNA: TGTGCCACCAGAGATTTCGAAGCTCTCGAGACCCAGTACTTC. This encodes CATRDFEALETQYF.

This clonotype was seen many times. The rearrangement uses TRBV5-1 and TRBJ1-1; no definite D call. Germline V lookup: CDR1 SGHRS, CDR2 YFSETQ. Trimming stripped 0 bases from V and 4 bases from J, with 7 bases between. This CDR3 comprises 13 residues. The CDR3 bases are TGCGCCAGCAGCTTGGGGGGAGGCACTGAAGCTTTCTTT. Residues: CASSLGGGTEAFF.